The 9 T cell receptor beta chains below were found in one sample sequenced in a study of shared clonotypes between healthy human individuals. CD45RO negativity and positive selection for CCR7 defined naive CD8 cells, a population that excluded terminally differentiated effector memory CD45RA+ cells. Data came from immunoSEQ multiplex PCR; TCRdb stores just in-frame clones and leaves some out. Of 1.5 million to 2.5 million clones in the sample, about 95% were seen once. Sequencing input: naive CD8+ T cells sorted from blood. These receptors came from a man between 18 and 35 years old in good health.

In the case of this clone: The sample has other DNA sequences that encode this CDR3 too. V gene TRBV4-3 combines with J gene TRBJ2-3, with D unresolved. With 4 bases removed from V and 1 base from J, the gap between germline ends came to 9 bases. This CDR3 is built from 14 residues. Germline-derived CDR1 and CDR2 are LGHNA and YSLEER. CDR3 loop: CASSPGGGTDTQYF. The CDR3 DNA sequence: TGCGCCAGCAGCCCCGGTGGTGGCACAGATACGCAGTATTTT.

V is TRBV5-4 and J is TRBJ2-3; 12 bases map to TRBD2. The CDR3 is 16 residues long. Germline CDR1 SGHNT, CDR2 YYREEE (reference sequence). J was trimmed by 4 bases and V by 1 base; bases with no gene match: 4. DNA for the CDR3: TGTGCCAGCAGCTTGCCTAGCGGGGGGGCCCCAGATACGCAGTATTTT. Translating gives CASSLPSGGAPDTQYF.

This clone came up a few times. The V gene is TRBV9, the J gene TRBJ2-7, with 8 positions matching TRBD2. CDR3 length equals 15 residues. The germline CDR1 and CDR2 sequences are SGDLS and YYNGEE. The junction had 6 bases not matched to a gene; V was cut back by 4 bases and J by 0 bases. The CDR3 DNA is TGTGCCAGCAGCATCTCTAGCGGGTTCTCCTACGAGCAGTACTTC. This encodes CASSISSGFSYEQYF.

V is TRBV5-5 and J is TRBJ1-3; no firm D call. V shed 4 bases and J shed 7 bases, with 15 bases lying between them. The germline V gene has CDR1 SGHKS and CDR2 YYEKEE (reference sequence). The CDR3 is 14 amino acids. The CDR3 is CASSAGVDWNTIYF. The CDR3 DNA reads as TGTGCCAGCAGCGCGGGTGTAGATTGGAACACCATATATTTT.

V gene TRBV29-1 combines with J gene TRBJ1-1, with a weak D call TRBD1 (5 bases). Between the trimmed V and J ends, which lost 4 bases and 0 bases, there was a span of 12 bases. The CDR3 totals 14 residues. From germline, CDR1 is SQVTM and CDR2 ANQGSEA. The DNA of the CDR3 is TGCAGCGTTGTCCCAGGGCCCGTGAACACTGAAGCTTTCTTT. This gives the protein CSVVPGPVNTEAFF. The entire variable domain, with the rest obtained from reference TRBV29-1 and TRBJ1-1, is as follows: SAVISQKPSRDICQRGTSLTIQCQVDSQVTMMFWYRQQPGQSLTLIATANQGSEATYESGFVIDKFPISRPNLTFSTLTVSNMSPEDSSIYLCSVVPGPVNTEAFFGQGTRLTVV.

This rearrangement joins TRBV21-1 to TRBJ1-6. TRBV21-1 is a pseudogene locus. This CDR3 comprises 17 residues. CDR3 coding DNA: TGTGCCAGCAGCAAAGAATTGGGGGGGCCCTATAATTCACCCCTCCACTTT. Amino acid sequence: CASSKELGGPYNSPLHF.

The CDR3 DNA is TGCGCCAGCAGCCAATTAACCCAGGGAAAGCATGAGCAGTTCTTC. Its protein product is CASSQLTQGKHEQFF. The rearrangement joins TRBV4-1 to TRBJ2-1, with a tentative D call TRBD1 (5 bases). V lost 2 bases, J lost 8 bases, and 16 bases lay in between. Germline-derived CDR1 and CDR2 are MGHRA and YSYEKL. The CDR3 extends over 15 amino acids.

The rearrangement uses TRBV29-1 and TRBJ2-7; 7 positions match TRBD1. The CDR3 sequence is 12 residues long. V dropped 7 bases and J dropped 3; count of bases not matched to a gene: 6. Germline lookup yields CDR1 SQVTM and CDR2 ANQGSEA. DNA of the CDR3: TGCAGCGCCTGGACAGGCGGCTACGAGCAGTACTTC. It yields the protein CSAWTGGYEQYF.

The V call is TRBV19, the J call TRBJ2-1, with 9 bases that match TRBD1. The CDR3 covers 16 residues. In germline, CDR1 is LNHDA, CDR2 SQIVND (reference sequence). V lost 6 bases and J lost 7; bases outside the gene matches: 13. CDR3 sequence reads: CASSPGQGVASNEQFF. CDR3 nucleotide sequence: TGTGCCAGTAGCCCGGGACAGGGAGTCGCGTCGAATGAGCAGTTCTTC.